A single sample is the source of the 17 T cell receptor beta chains below, sequenced in a study of T cell clones after liver transplantation (dated by TCRdb to about 2019). Library generation was performed with the immunoSEQ multiplex PCR assay. This is the immuneACCESS table as TCRdb keeps it, with only in-frame sequences that have V and J called. A part of the clones is gone; compared with another copy, unresolved V genes explain less than half, and the rest is unexplained. Across this sample there are 45,000 to 60,000 clones, with less than 90% seen only once. Clones ranked in the top ten supply approximately 14% of the sample. The specimen comprised CD8+ T cells from blood, sampled 12 months after liver transplant. The receptors were gathered from a human patient who received a liver transplant. Donor T cells from the graft may be present among the T cells after a transplant.

The genes are TRBV6-5 and TRBJ2-7; TRBD2 matches 8 bases. Trimming cost V 6 bases and J 6 bases; bases outside gene matches: 13. CDR3 length equals 15 residues. The germline V gene encodes CDR1 MNHEY and CDR2 SVGAGI. DNA of the CDR3: TGTGCCAGCAGCATTACCCCGGGACTAGACATCGAGCAGTACTTC. Protein product: CASSITPGLDIEQYF.

About this clone: Other DNA sequences in the sample encode the same CDR3. The genes are TRBV19 and TRBJ1-5; D remains ambiguous. This CDR3 has 13 residues. Germline assignment: CDR1 LNHDA and CDR2 SQIVND (reference sequence). V gave up 6 bases and J gave up 1 base, with 7 bases separating them. DNA of the CDR3: TGTGCCAGTAGCCTAAACAGCAATCAGCCCCAGCATTTT. Translating gives CASSLNSNQPQHF.

This clone was observed a handful of times. The rearrangement links TRBV2 to TRBJ2-1; 15 nucleotides match TRBD2. This CDR3 spans 17 amino acids. Germline CDR1 is SNHLY and CDR2 is FYNNEI. V lost 8 bases, J lost 5 bases, and 10 bases stayed unmatched. CDR3 loop: CASLTWTSGRGNNEQFF. CDR3 DNA: TGTGCCAGCCTGACATGGACTAGCGGGAGGGGGAACAATGAGCAGTTCTTC.

The gene calls are TRBV7-6 and TRBJ2-3; 9 nucleotides match TRBD2. The V gene's germline CDR1 is SGHVS and CDR2 FNYEAQ. V gave up 5 bases and J gave up 4 bases; unmatched junction bases: 10. The CDR3 spans 16 residues. DNA for the CDR3: TGTGCCAGCAGCGCATTCCCGGGACTAGCAGCAGATACGCAGTATTTT. It yields the protein CASSAFPGLAADTQYF. The variable domain in full, with the rest retrieved from reference TRBV7-6 and TRBJ2-3, is GAGVSQSPRYKVTKRGQDVALRCDPISGHVSLYWYRQALGQGPEFLTYFNYEAQQDKSGLPNDRFSAERPEGSISTLTIQRTEQRDSAMYRCASSAFPGLAADTQYFGPGTRLTVL.

This clone has a single count. The gene calls are TRBV4-1 and TRBJ1-5; D possibly corresponds to TRBD1 (5 bases). V gave up 0 bases and J gave up 7 bases, with 13 bases separating them. This CDR3 has 15 residues. Germline CDR1 and CDR2: MGHRA and YSYEKL. The CDR3 here is CASSQDTRGEQPQHF. CDR3 in DNA: TGCGCCAGCAGCCAAGATACGAGGGGCGAACAGCCCCAGCATTTT.

The gene calls are TRBV4-3 and TRBJ2-1; TRBD2 matches 8 bases. This CDR3 spans 15 amino acids. With 3 bases clipped from V and 6 bases from J, the junction kept 7 bases outside the gene matches. Per the germline V gene, CDR1 is LGHNA and CDR2 is YSLEER. The CDR3 nucleotides read TGCGCCAGCAGCCAGGGCAGCGGGAGTGTCAATGAGCAGTTCTTC. Translation gives CASSQGSGSVNEQFF.

This clone was detected only once. J is TRBJ2-1 and V is TRBV27; 7 bases map to TRBD2. After removal of 6 bases from V and 4 bases from J, the junction contained 9 bases not matched to a gene. Germline values: CDR1 MNHEY, CDR2 SMNVEV (reference sequence). CDR3 length equals 15 residues. CDR3 sequence: CASSRSGALYNEQFF. CDR3 coding DNA: TGTGCCAGCAGCCGAAGCGGGGCCCTTTACAATGAGCAGTTCTTC.

This clone has a single count. The V call is TRBV7-9, the J call TRBJ2-5, with 8 positions matching TRBD2. Germline CDR1 and CDR2: SEHNR and FQNEAQ (reference sequence). Losses at the gene ends were 1 base for V and 6 bases for J; bases not matched to a gene: 10. The CDR3 contains 16 residues. This chain's CDR3 is CASSLGIAGLVKTQYF. The CDR3, as DNA: TGTGCCAGCAGCTTAGGAATAGCGGGACTAGTAAAGACCCAGTACTTC.

This clone was seen just once. The chain couples TRBV28 to TRBJ1-3, with D uncertain. The CDR3 spans 14 residues. Deletions cut 5 bases from V and 0 bases from J, with 8 bases between. CDR1 is MDHEN and CDR2 is SYDVKM in the germline V gene. CDR3 nucleotide sequence: TGTGCCAGCAGTCGACCCGGCTCTGGAAACACCATATATTTT. Protein: CASSRPGSGNTIYF. Filled out from reference TRBV28 and TRBJ1-3, the complete variable domain reads DVKVTQSSRYLVKRTGEKVFLECVQDMDHENMFWYRQDPGLGLRLIYFSYDVKMKEKGDIPEGYSVSREKKERFSLILESASTNQTSMYLCASSRPGSGNTIYFGEGSWLTVV.

The rearrangement uses TRBV29-1 and TRBJ2-1; D gene uncertain. This CDR3 spans 11 amino acids. Deletions cut 4 bases from V and 7 bases from J, with 8 bases between. Per germline, CDR1 SQVTM and CDR2 ANQGSEA. The CDR3, as DNA: TGCAGCGTTGGGATTCGGAATGAGCAGTTCTTC. Translation gives CSVGIRNEQFF.

This rearrangement joins TRBV27 to TRBJ2-5, with D perhaps TRBD2 (7 bases). This CDR3 region has 13 residues. V dropped 11 bases and J dropped 5 bases, with 18 bases sitting between them. Germline values: CDR1 MNHEY, CDR2 SMNVEV (reference sequence). The CDR3 DNA reads TGTGCCTCCCGGACGGGGGGCGGGGAGACCCAGTACTTC. It yields the protein CASRTGGGETQYF.

Only one count was recorded for this clone. V and J are TRBV27 and TRBJ2-1; TRBD2 aligns across 7 bases. Trimming at V came to 2 bases and at J to 2 bases, leaving 0 bases not matched to a gene. The CDR3 extends over 14 amino acids. Germline assignment: CDR1 MNHEY and CDR2 SMNVEV (reference sequence). This CDR3 reads CASSLAGAYNEQFF. CDR3 nucleotide sequence: TGTGCCAGCAGTTTAGCGGGAGCCTACAATGAGCAGTTCTTC.

This clone is large within its sample. This chain uses TRBV28 with TRBJ2-7; TRBD1 might be the D (6 bases). The CDR3 contains 13 residues. The V end was cut by 7 bases, the J end by 2 bases, with 12 bases between. Germline values: CDR1 MDHEN, CDR2 SYDVKM. The DNA of the CDR3 is TGTGCCAGCACCGACAGGCCGGCCTACGAGCAGTACTTC. Translating gives CASTDRPAYEQYF.

V gene TRBV4-3 combines with J gene TRBJ2-1; 11 nucleotides align to TRBD1. Trimming cost V 3 bases and J 8 bases; bases outside gene matches: 9. The CDR3 is made up of 16 amino acids. Germline assignment: CDR1 LGHNA and CDR2 YSLEER. The CDR3 sequence: CASSQRTGTGGDEQFF. The CDR3 DNA follows: TGCGCCAGCAGCCAGAGGACCGGGACAGGGGGTGATGAGCAGTTCTTC.

The chain recombines TRBV28 with TRBJ2-3, with TRBD1 matching over 9 bases. Germline CDR1 reads MDHEN; CDR2 reads SYDVKM. J was trimmed by 6 bases and V by 3 bases; bases with no gene match: 10. The CDR3 has 16 residues. The CDR3 is CASSFPGQGIEDTQYF. The CDR3 region has the DNA TGTGCCAGCAGTTTCCCGGGACAGGGTATCGAGGATACGCAGTATTTT. The variable domain in full, with the rest retrieved from reference TRBV28 and TRBJ2-3, is DVKVTQSSRYLVKRTGEKVFLECVQDMDHENMFWYRQDPGLGLRLIYFSYDVKMKEKGDIPEGYSVSREKKERFSLILESASTNQTSMYLCASSFPGQGIEDTQYFGPGTRLTVL.

The J gene is TRBJ2-5, the V gene TRBV27; D perhaps matches TRBD2 (5 bases). Trimming removed 3 bases at V and 2 bases at J, with 10 bases between. This CDR3 region has 14 residues. The V gene's germline CDR1 is MNHEY and CDR2 SMNVEV (reference sequence). The CDR3 bases are TGTGCCAGCAGTTTGGTGGGGAGTCAAGAGACCCAGTACTTC. Protein: CASSLVGSQETQYF.

This chain links TRBV19 with TRBJ1-1; D is ambiguous. The germline V gene encodes CDR1 LNHDA and CDR2 SQIVND (reference sequence). Trimming cost V 8 bases and J 2 bases, with 15 bases left between them. The length of the CDR3 is 14 residues. The CDR3 DNA reads TGTGCCAGTGCCCCGGACGGGATTAACACTGAAGCTTTCTTT. Protein product: CASAPDGINTEAFF.